The 2 T cell receptor beta chains in this list originate from one sample, sequenced in a study of blood T cell repertoires in COVID-19. TCRdb's copy holds only in-frame clones and misses some; the assay was immunoSEQ multiplex PCR. The sample holds about 180,000 clones, more than 70% seen once. The sample consisted of peripheral blood. The receptor set was obtained from a man aged 18 to 30 with active or convalescent COVID-19.

This chain joins TRBV7-3 and TRBJ2-3; 14 bases line up with TRBD2. CDR1 and CDR2 (germline): SGHTA, FQGTGA. V shed 3 bases and J 2 bases; nucleotides not matched to a gene: 10. CDR3 length: 19 residues. CDR3: CASSFLPWTSGRSTDTQYF. The CDR3, as DNA: TGTGCCAGCAGCTTCCTTCCCTGGACTAGCGGGAGGTCCACAGATACGCAGTATTTT.

The rearrangement links TRBV7-2 to TRBJ1-3; D is uncertain. In germline, CDR1 is SGHTA, CDR2 FQGNSA. The length of the CDR3 is 14 residues. V was pared by 2 bases and J by 1 base, with 6 bases between. In DNA, the CDR3 is TGTGCCAGCAGCTTACGGGGATCTGGAAACACCATATATTTT. Its protein product is CASSLRGSGNTIYF.